Given below is one T cell receptor beta chain in context. Antigen: not known. Sequenced by immunoSEQ multiplex PCR; TCRdb stores in-frame clones only, minus some. The sample lists more than 95,000 clones; roughly 87% were seen once. The CDR3 extends over 11 amino acids. V gave up 6 bases and J gave up 3 bases, with 6 bases separating them. CDR1 SGHTA and CDR2 FQGNSA come from the germline V gene. This sample stems from a study of graft-versus-host responses after intestinal transplantation. About the research overall: Every recipient had anti-thymocyte globulin induction and around three years of tacrolimus plus steroids.

General study results and limits: In recipient marrow, GvH clones were found, and some appeared first in ileum or blood. Graft-donor T cell macrochimerism coincided with high graft-versus-host to host-versus-graft clonal ratios in allografts. Circulating GvH clones peaking coincided with falling HvG clones soon after transplant.

This sequence joins TRBV7-2 and TRBJ2-7; D call uncertain. This sequence was found in a human donor who received an intestinal transplant. Sequenced here: unstimulated CD4+ T cells sorted from spleen or lymph node cells, sampled before intestinal transplant. DNA for the CDR3: TGTGCCAGCAGGTATAACTACGAGCAGTACTTC. Amino acids: CASRYNYEQYF.